A selection of T cell receptor beta chains follows, all from one sample in a study of T cells in Graves' hyperthyroidism and ophthalmopathy. TCRdb redid the calling of the multiplex PCR reads with MiXCR, one entry per CDR3 protein. The sample lists 490,000 or so distinct CDR3 sequences, approximately 20% occurring once. The specimen sequenced was blood. The receptors were sampled from a middle-aged man with Graves' ophthalmopathy. Each CDR3 is given with its conserved first and last residue. D genes are given only for firm matches. Size is omitted from some rows. Given values are once, few, many or a class for expanded clones.

abundance: few
j_gene: TRBJ1-4
v_gene: TRBV30
d_gene: .
CDR3nt: TGTGCCTGGAGTTGGGGGGGCACCGAAAATGAAAAACTGTTTTTT
CDR3aa: CAWSWGGTENEKLFF

abundance: .
j_gene: TRBJ2-7
v_gene: TRBV13
d_gene: .
CDR3nt: TGTGCCAGCAGCTCCTTGCTGGGCCTGGACTACGAGCAGTACTTC
CDR3aa: CASSSLLGLDYEQYF

abundance: few
j_gene: TRBJ2-3
v_gene: TRBV10-1
d_gene: TRBD2
CDR3nt: TGCGCCAGCAGACCACCCTACGGACTAGCGGGGGGGCCTCAGACAGATACGCAGTATTTT
CDR3aa: CASRPPYGLAGGPQTDTQYF

abundance: many
j_gene: TRBJ2-7
v_gene: TRBV10-2
d_gene: .
CDR3nt: TGCGCCAGCAGTGAGACTGCCTCCTACGAGCAGTACTTC
CDR3aa: CASSETASYEQYF

abundance: .
j_gene: TRBJ2-5
v_gene: TRBV27
d_gene: .
CDR3nt: TGTGCCAGCAAGAAGGGAAAGACCCAGTACTTC
CDR3aa: CASKKGKTQYF

abundance: .
j_gene: TRBJ1-3
v_gene: TRBV11-1
d_gene: TRBD1
CDR3nt: TGTGCCAGCAGCACGACAGGGGGCGGAAACACCATATATTTT
CDR3aa: CASSTTGGGNTIYF

abundance: few
j_gene: TRBJ1-6
v_gene: TRBV15
d_gene: .
CDR3nt: TGTGCCACCAGCAGAGGTGCCAGAGGTGGTTCACCCCTCCACTTT
CDR3aa: CATSRGARGGSPLHF

abundance: .
j_gene: TRBJ2-7
v_gene: TRBV5-4
d_gene: TRBD2
CDR3nt: TGTGCCAGCAGCTTTGAAGGGAGGGCCTACGAGCAGTACTTC
CDR3aa: CASSFEGRAYEQYF

abundance: .
j_gene: TRBJ1-4
v_gene: TRBV10-3
d_gene: .
CDR3nt: TGTGCCATCAGTGAGCTAGGGGATGAAAAACTGTTTTTT
CDR3aa: CAISELGDEKLFF

abundance: few
j_gene: TRBJ2-7
v_gene: TRBV4-1
d_gene: TRBD2
CDR3nt: TGCGCCAGCAGCCACCAGACTAGCGGAGATTACGAGCAGTACTTC
CDR3aa: CASSHQTSGDYEQYF

abundance: few
j_gene: TRBJ2-1
v_gene: TRBV7-3
d_gene: .
CDR3nt: TGTGCCAGCAGCTTAACGTTCAATACCGGGAGTTACAATGAGCAGTTCTTC
CDR3aa: CASSLTFNTGSYNEQFF

abundance: .
j_gene: TRBJ2-7
v_gene: TRBV7-2
d_gene: TRBD2
CDR3nt: TGTGCCAGCAGCTTGTCGTGGTCCGCGCGGGGGGGGGGCAAGCAGTACTTC
CDR3aa: CASSLSWSARGGGKQYF

abundance: .
j_gene: TRBJ1-1
v_gene: TRBV12-3/TRBV12-4
d_gene: TRBD1
CDR3nt: TGTGCCAGCAGATCTACCGGGACAGGGTTGGCTTTCTTT
CDR3aa: CASRSTGTGLAFF

abundance: few
j_gene: TRBJ2-1
v_gene: TRBV7-3
d_gene: TRBD2
CDR3nt: TGTGCCAGCAGCGCCGGACTAGCCAGGTACAATGAGCAGTTCTTC
CDR3aa: CASSAGLARYNEQFF

abundance: few
j_gene: TRBJ1-1
v_gene: TRBV10-3
d_gene: .
CDR3nt: TGTGCCATCAGGACAGCGAACACTGAAGCTTTCTTT
CDR3aa: CAIRTANTEAFF

abundance: .
j_gene: TRBJ2-5
v_gene: TRBV6-9
d_gene: .
CDR3nt: TGTGCCAGCAGTTATCTGACGGGAGAAGAGACCCAGTACTTC
CDR3aa: CASSYLTGEETQYF

abundance: few
j_gene: TRBJ2-7
v_gene: TRBV3-1
d_gene: .
CDR3nt: TGTGCCAGCAGCCGCAAGGCTTCGGCAGGGGGAGGCGAGCAGTACTTC
CDR3aa: CASSRKASAGGGEQYF

abundance: .
j_gene: TRBJ2-6
v_gene: TRBV12-3/TRBV12-4
d_gene: .
CDR3nt: TGTGCCAGCAGTATTACAGGGACTGGGGCCAACGTCCTGACTTTC
CDR3aa: CASSITGTGANVLTF

abundance: few
j_gene: TRBJ1-3
v_gene: TRBV3-1
d_gene: .
CDR3nt: TGTGCCAGCAGCCCGCCGGGGGGTGCTGGAAACACCATATATTTT
CDR3aa: CASSPPGGAGNTIYF

abundance: .
j_gene: TRBJ2-1
v_gene: TRBV6-2/TRBV6-3
d_gene: .
CDR3nt: TGTGCCAGCCTAGGGGGGGAGAACAATGAGCAGTTCTTC
CDR3aa: CASLGGENNEQFF

abundance: few
j_gene: TRBJ2-3
v_gene: TRBV6-1
d_gene: .
CDR3nt: TGTGCCAGCAATTGGTACGGGACCCCTAGCACAGATACGCAGTATTTT
CDR3aa: CASNWYGTPSTDTQYF

abundance: .
j_gene: TRBJ2-5
v_gene: TRBV6-1
d_gene: .
CDR3nt: TGTGCCGCCCAGGGGAGGGCTTGGCAAGAGACCCAGTACTTC
CDR3aa: CAAQGRAWQETQYF

abundance: many
j_gene: TRBJ1-1
v_gene: TRBV20-1
d_gene: .
CDR3nt: TGCAGTGCTAGGCAGGTATTGAACACTGAAGCTTTCTTT
CDR3aa: CSARQVLNTEAFF

abundance: .
j_gene: TRBJ2-1
v_gene: TRBV6-2/TRBV6-3
d_gene: .
CDR3nt: TGTGCCAGCAAGGGTCGGGTTAACAATGAGCAGTTCTTC
CDR3aa: CASKGRVNNEQFF

abundance: .
j_gene: TRBJ2-7
v_gene: TRBV9
d_gene: .
CDR3nt: TGTGCCAGCAGCGTAGGCGGTGCCCGCTACGAGCAGTACTTC
CDR3aa: CASSVGGARYEQYF

abundance: .
j_gene: TRBJ1-1
v_gene: TRBV5-1
d_gene: .
CDR3nt: TGCGCCAGCAGCTTGGAGCCGGGCCGGAACACTGAAGCTTTCTTT
CDR3aa: CASSLEPGRNTEAFF

abundance: few
j_gene: TRBJ2-4
v_gene: TRBV13
d_gene: TRBD2
CDR3nt: TGTGCCAGCAGCCGCCGACTAGCGGGACCCGTACTAGCCAAAAACATTCAGTACTTC
CDR3aa: CASSRRLAGPVLAKNIQYF

abundance: .
j_gene: TRBJ2-3
v_gene: TRBV7-3
d_gene: TRBD1
CDR3nt: TGTGCCAGCAGCTCGGGACAGGGAGGGGATACGCAGTATTTT
CDR3aa: CASSSGQGGDTQYF

abundance: .
j_gene: TRBJ2-3
v_gene: TRBV2
d_gene: .
CDR3nt: TGTGCCAGCAGTTTCCCCGGGGGAACTCCAGATACGCAGTATTTT
CDR3aa: CASSFPGGTPDTQYF

abundance: .
j_gene: TRBJ2-2
v_gene: TRBV15
d_gene: .
CDR3nt: TGTGCCACCAGCAGACATCCAGGGGGGCATGGGACCGGGGAGCTGTTTTTT
CDR3aa: CATSRHPGGHGTGELFF

abundance: many
j_gene: TRBJ1-1
v_gene: TRBV11-1
d_gene: .
CDR3nt: TGTGCCAGCAGCGTCCCTAACAGCGGCACTGAAGCTTTCTTT
CDR3aa: CASSVPNSGTEAFF

abundance: many
j_gene: TRBJ2-3
v_gene: TRBV12-3/TRBV12-4
d_gene: .
CDR3nt: TGTGCCAGCCTGGCGGCAGGAACAGATACGCAGTATTTT
CDR3aa: CASLAAGTDTQYF

abundance: .
j_gene: TRBJ2-5
v_gene: TRBV9
d_gene: TRBD2
CDR3nt: TGTGCCAGCAGCCCCGGACTAGCGGGAGGAGGGGGTAAGGAGACCCAGTACTTC
CDR3aa: CASSPGLAGGGGKETQYF

abundance: .
j_gene: TRBJ1-4
v_gene: TRBV12-5
d_gene: TRBD1
CDR3nt: TGTGCTAGTGGTTTTTGGACAGGGGGTGCAACTAATGAAAAACTGTTTTTT
CDR3aa: CASGFWTGGATNEKLFF

abundance: few
j_gene: TRBJ2-3
v_gene: TRBV5-4
d_gene: TRBD2
CDR3nt: TGTGCCAGCAGCTTTAGGGGAGGGGTATCCGATACGCAGTATTTT
CDR3aa: CASSFRGGVSDTQYF

abundance: .
j_gene: TRBJ2-2
v_gene: TRBV19
d_gene: TRBD1
CDR3nt: TGTGCCAGTAGTACACAGGGGGCCGGGGAGCTGTTTTTT
CDR3aa: CASSTQGAGELFF

abundance: many
j_gene: TRBJ2-7
v_gene: TRBV2
d_gene: .
CDR3nt: TGTGCCAGCAGCGGAGGGGGCCCCTACGAGCAGTACTTC
CDR3aa: CASSGGGPYEQYF

abundance: .
j_gene: TRBJ2-3
v_gene: TRBV24-1
d_gene: .
CDR3nt: TGTGCCACCAGTGAAGGGGGCACAGATACGCAGTATTTT
CDR3aa: CATSEGGTDTQYF

abundance: many
j_gene: TRBJ1-2
v_gene: TRBV6-2/TRBV6-3
d_gene: .
CDR3nt: TGTGCCAGCAGTTACCAGGGCGCGGCCACCTTC
CDR3aa: CASSYQGAATF

abundance: many
j_gene: TRBJ2-4
v_gene: TRBV27
d_gene: .
CDR3nt: TGTGCCAGCAGTTCCGGGACCTCCAAGTGGGACATTCAGTACTTC
CDR3aa: CASSSGTSKWDIQYF

abundance: many
j_gene: TRBJ2-2
v_gene: TRBV2
d_gene: .
CDR3nt: TGTGCCAGCAACCTAGGGGGCACCGGGGAGCTGTTTTTT
CDR3aa: CASNLGGTGELFF

abundance: .
j_gene: TRBJ2-7
v_gene: TRBV7-8
d_gene: TRBD1
CDR3nt: TGTGCCAGCAGCTTGCCCCTAGGGACAGGTACCTCCTACGAGCAGTACTTC
CDR3aa: CASSLPLGTGTSYEQYF

abundance: .
j_gene: TRBJ2-1
v_gene: TRBV20-1
d_gene: .
CDR3nt: TGCAGTACCCGTGGGAGCTTCAATGAGCAGTTCTTC
CDR3aa: CSTRGSFNEQFF

abundance: .
j_gene: TRBJ2-1
v_gene: TRBV6-2/TRBV6-3
d_gene: TRBD1
CDR3nt: TGTGCCAGCAATGGGAATTTCATAGGACAGGGAGGAAGGAATGAGCAGTTCTTC
CDR3aa: CASNGNFIGQGGRNEQFF

abundance: many
j_gene: TRBJ2-3
v_gene: TRBV6-1
d_gene: TRBD1
CDR3nt: TGTGCCAGCAGTCCGGGACAGGGGATAGATACGCAGTATTTT
CDR3aa: CASSPGQGIDTQYF

abundance: .
j_gene: TRBJ2-2
v_gene: TRBV18
d_gene: TRBD1
CDR3nt: TGTGCCAGCTCACCTCTGGGACAGGGGATTGGGGAACTGTTTTTT
CDR3aa: CASSPLGQGIGELFF

abundance: many
j_gene: TRBJ2-7
v_gene: TRBV11-2
d_gene: TRBD2
CDR3nt: TGTGCCAGCAGGAGCGGACTAGCGGGGTCCTACGAGCAGTACTTC
CDR3aa: CASRSGLAGSYEQYF